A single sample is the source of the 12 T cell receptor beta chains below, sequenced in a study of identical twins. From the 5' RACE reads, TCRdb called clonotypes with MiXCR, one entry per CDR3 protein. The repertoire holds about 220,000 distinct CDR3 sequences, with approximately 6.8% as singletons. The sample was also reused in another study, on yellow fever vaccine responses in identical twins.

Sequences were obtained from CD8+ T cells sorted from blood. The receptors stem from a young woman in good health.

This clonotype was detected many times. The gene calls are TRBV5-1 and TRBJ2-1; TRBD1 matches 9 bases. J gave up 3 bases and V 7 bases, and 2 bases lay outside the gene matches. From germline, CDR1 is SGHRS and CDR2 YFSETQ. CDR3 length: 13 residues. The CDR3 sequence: CASRTGVYNEQFF. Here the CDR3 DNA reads TGCGCCAGCCGGACAGGGGTCTACAATGAGCAGTTCTTC.

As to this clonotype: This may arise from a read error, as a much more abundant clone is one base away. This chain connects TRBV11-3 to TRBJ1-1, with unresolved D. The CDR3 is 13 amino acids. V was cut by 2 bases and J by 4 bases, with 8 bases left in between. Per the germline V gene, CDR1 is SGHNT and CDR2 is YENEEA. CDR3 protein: CASSLIDVTEAFF. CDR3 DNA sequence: TGTGCCAGCAGCTTAATAGACGTCACTGAAGCTTTCTTT.

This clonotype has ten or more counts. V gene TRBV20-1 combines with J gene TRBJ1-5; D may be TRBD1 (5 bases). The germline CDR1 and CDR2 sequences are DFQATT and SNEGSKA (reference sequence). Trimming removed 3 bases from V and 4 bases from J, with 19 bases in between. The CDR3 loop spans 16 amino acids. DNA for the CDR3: TGCAGTGCTAGTGAGTGGGGAAGGGGTAGAAATCAGCCCCAGCATTTT. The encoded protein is CSASEWGRGRNQPQHF.

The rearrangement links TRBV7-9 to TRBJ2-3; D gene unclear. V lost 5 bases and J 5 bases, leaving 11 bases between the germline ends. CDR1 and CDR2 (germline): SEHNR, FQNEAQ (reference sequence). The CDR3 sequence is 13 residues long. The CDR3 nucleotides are TGTGCCAGCAGCCCCCCTCCAGGAGATACGCAGTATTTT. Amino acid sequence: CASSPPPGDTQYF.

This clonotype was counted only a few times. The CDR3 here is CASSHSGTGDYNEQFF. In nucleotides, the CDR3 is TGTGCCAGCAGTCACTCCGGGACAGGGGATTACAATGAGCAGTTCTTC. This chain joins TRBV2 and TRBJ2-1, with 10 bases lining up with TRBD1. Trimming took 5 bases from V and 4 from J; bases not matched to a gene: 8. The CDR3 contains 16 residues. CDR1 and CDR2 (germline): SNHLY, FYNNEI.

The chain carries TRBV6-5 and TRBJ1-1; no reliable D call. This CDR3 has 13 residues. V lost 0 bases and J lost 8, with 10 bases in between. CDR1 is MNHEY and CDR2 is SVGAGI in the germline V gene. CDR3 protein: CASSYSPGIEAFF. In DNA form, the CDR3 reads TGTGCCAGCAGTTACTCGCCAGGCATAGAAGCTTTCTTT.

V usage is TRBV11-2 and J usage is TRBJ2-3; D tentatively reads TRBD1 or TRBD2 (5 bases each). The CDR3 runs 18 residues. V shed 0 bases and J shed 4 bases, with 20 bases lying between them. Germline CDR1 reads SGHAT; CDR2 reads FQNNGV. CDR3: CASSLDWDDGRSADTQYF. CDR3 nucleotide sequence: TGTGCCAGCAGCTTAGATTGGGACGATGGGAGAAGCGCAGATACGCAGTATTTT.

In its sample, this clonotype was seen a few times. The CDR3 DNA sequence: TGTGCCAGCAGCCCCCGTTCCCATTTGACTAGCGGGAAGTTCGGTGAGCAGTTCTTC. This encodes CASSPRSHLTSGKFGEQFF. This chain uses TRBV9 with TRBJ2-1; 11 bases match TRBD2. Per the germline V gene, CDR1 is SGDLS and CDR2 is YYNGEE. The CDR3 length is 19 residues. V lost 4 bases, J lost 9 bases, and 21 bases stayed unmatched.

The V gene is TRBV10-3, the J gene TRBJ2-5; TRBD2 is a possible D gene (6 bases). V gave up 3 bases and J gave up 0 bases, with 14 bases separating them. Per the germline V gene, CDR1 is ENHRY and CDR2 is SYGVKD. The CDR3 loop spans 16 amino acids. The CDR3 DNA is TGTGCCATCAGTGATAGTGTGGGACTGGACCAAGAGACCCAGTACTTC. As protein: CAISDSVGLDQETQYF.

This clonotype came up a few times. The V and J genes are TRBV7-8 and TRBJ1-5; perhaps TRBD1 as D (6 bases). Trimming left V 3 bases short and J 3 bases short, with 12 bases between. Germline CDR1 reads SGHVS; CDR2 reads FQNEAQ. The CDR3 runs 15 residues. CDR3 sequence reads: CASSFMTGVNQPQHF. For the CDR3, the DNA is TGTGCCAGCAGCTTTATGACAGGAGTCAATCAGCCCCAGCATTTT.

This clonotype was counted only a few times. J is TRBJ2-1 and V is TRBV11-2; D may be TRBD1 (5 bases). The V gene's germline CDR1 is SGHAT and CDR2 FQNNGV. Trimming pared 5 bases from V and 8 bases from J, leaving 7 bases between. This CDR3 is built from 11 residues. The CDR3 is CASSEGDEQFF. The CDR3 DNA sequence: TGTGCCAGCAGCGAAGGGGATGAGCAGTTCTTC. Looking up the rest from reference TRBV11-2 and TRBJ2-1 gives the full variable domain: EAGVAQSPRYKIIEKRQSVAFWCNPISGHATLYWYQQILGQGPKLLIQFQNNGVVDDSQLPKDRFSAERLKGVDSTLKIQPAKLEDSAVYLCASSEGDEQFFGPGTRLTVL.

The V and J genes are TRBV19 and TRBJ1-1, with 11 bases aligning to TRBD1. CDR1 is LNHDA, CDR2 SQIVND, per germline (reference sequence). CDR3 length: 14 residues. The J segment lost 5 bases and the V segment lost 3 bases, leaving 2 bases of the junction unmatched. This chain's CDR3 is CASSIGQGATEAFF. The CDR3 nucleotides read TGTGCCAGTAGTATCGGACAGGGGGCTACTGAAGCTTTCTTT.